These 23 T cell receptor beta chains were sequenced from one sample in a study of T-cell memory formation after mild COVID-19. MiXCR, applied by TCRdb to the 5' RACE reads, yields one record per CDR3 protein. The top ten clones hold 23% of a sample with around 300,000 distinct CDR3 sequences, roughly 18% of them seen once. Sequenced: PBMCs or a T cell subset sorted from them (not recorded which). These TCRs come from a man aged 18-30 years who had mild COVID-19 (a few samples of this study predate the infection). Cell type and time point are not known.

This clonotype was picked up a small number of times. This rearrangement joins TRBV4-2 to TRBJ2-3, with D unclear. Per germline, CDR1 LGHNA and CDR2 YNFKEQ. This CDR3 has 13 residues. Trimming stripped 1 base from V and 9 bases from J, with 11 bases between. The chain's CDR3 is CASSQGYPNTQYF. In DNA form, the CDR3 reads TGTGCCAGCAGCCAAGGGTACCCCAACACGCAGTATTTT.

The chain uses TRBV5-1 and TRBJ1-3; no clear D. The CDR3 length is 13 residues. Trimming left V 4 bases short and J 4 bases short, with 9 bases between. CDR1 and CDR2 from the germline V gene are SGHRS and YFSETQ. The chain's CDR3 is CASSPLTGNTIYF. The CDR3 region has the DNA TGCGCCAGCAGCCCCCTGACGGGAAACACCATATATTTT.

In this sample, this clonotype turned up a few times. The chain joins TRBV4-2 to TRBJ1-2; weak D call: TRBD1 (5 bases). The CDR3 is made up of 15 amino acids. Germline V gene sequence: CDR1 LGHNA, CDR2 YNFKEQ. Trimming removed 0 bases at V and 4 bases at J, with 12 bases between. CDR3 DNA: TGTGCCAGCAGCCAAGATCCTGGGGGTACCTATGGCTACACCTTC. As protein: CASSQDPGGTYGYTF.

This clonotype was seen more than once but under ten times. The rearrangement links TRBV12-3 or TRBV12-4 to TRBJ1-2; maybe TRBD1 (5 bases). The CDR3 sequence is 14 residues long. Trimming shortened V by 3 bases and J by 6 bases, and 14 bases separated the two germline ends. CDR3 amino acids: CASSFLSRADGYTF. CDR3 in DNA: TGTGCCAGCAGTTTTTTATCCAGGGCTGATGGCTACACCTTC.

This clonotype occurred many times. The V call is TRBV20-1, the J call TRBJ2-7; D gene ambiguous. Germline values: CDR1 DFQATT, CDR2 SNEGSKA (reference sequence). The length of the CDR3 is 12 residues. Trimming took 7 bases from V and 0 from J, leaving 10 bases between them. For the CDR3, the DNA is TGCAGTGTTGAGGATCTCTCCTACGAGCAGTACTTC. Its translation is CSVEDLSYEQYF.

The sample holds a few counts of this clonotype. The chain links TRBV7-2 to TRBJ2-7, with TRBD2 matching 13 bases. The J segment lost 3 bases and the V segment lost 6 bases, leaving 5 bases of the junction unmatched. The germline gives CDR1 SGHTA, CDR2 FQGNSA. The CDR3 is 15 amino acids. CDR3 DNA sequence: TGTGCCAGCAGTACTAGCGGGGGGGTTCTCTACGAGCAGTACTTC. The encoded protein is CASSTSGGVLYEQYF.

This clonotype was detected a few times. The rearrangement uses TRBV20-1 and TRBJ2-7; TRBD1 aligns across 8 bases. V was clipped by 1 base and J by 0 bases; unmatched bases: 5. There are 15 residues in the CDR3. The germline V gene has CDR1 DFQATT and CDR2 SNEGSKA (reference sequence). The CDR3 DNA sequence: TGCAGTGCTAGAGGGGACAGGCTAAGCTCCTACGAGCAGTACGTC. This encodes CSARGDRLSSYEQYV.

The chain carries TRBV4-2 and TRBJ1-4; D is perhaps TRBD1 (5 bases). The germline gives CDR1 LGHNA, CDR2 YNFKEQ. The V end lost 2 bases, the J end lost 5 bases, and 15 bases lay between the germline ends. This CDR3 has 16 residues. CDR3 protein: CASSQRWWDHNEKLFF. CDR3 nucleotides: TGTGCCAGCAGCCAAAGATGGTGGGACCACAATGAAAAACTGTTTTTT.

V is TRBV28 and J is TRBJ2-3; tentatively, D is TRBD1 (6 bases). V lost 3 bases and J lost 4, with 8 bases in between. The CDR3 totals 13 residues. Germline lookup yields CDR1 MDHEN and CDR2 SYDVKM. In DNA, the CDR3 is TGTGCCAGCAGTTTTTGGGGGCCAGATACGCAGTATTTT. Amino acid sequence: CASSFWGPDTQYF.

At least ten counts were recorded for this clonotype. CDR3 region: CASSPRGSNQPQHF. The CDR3, as DNA: TGTGCCAGCAGCCCCAGGGGATCCAATCAGCCCCAGCATTTT. The gene calls are TRBV7-2 and TRBJ1-5; D is perhaps TRBD1 (6 bases). CDR3 length: 14 amino acids. Looked up from germline, CDR1 is SGHTA and CDR2 is FQGNSA. Trimming left V 5 bases short and J 3 bases short, with 11 bases between.

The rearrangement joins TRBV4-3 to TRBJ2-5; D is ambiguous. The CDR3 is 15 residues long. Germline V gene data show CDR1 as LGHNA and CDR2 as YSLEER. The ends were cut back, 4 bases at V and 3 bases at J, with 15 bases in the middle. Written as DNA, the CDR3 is TGCGCCAGCAGCCGCGGAGAGGAACGGAAAGAGACCCAGTACTTC. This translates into CASSRGEERKETQYF.

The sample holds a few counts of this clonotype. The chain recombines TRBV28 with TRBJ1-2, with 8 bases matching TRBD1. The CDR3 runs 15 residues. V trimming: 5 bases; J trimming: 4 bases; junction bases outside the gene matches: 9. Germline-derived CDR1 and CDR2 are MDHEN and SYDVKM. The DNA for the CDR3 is TGTGCCAGCAGTCCCCAGGGGGCGCGTGGCTATGGCTACACCTTC. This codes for CASSPQGARGYGYTF.

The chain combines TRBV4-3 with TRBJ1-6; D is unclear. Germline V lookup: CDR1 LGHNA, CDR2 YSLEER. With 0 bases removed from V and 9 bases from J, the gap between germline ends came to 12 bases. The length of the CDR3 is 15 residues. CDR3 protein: CASSQDVRTISPLHF. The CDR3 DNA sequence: TGCGCCAGCAGCCAAGATGTTCGGACTATTTCACCCCTCCACTTT.

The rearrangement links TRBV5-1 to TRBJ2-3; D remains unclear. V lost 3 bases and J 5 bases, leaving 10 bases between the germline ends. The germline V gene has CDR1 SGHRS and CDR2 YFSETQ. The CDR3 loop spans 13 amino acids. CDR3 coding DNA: TGCGCCAGCAGCTCCGCACGATTAGATACGCAGTATTTT. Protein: CASSSARLDTQYF.

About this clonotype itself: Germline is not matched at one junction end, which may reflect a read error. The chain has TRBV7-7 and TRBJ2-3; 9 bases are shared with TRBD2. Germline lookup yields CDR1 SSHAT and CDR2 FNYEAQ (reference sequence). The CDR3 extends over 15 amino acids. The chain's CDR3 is CASSLSGGTTDTQYF. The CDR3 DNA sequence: TGTGCTAGCAGCTTAAGCGGGGGGACCACAGATACGCAGTATTTT.

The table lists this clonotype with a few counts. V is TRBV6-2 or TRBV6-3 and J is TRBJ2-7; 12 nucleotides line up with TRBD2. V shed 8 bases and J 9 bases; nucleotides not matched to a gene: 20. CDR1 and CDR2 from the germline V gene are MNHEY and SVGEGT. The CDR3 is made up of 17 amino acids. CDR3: CASRTIAGGLAGKLQYF. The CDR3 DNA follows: TGTGCCAGCCGAACCATCGCCGGAGGACTAGCGGGGAAATTGCAGTACTTC.

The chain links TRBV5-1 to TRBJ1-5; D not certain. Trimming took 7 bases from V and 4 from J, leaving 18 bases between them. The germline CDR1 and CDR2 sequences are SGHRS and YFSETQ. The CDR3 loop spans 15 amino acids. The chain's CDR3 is CASALEGRANQPQHF. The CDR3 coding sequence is TGCGCCAGCGCTTTGGAGGGCAGAGCTAATCAGCCCCAGCATTTT.

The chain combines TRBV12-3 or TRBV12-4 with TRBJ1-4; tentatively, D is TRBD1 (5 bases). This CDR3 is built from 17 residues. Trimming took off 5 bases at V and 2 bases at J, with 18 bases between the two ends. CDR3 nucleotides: TGTGCCAGCAGTCGCATGGGGGGGGACCCTACTAATGAAAAACTGTTTTTT. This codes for CASSRMGGDPTNEKLFF.

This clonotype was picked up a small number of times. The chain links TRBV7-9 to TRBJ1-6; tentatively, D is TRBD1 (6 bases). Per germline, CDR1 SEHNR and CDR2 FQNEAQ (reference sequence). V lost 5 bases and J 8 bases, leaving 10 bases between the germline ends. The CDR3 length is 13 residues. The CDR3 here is CASSVTGYSPLHF. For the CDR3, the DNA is TGTGCCAGCAGCGTTACAGGGTATTCACCCCTCCACTTT.

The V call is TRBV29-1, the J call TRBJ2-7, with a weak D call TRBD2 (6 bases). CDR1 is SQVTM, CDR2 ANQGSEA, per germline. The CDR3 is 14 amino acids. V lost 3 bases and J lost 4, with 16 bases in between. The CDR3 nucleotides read TGCAGCGTTGAGGAGGGGACTGGGTCGTACGAGCAGTACTTC. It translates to CSVEEGTGSYEQYF.

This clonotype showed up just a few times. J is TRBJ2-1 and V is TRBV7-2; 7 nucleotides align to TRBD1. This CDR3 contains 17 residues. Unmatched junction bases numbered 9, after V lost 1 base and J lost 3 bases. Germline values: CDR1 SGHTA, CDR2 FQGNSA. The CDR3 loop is CASSLDRRQGSYNEQFF. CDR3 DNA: TGTGCCAGCAGCTTAGATAGGAGACAGGGCAGCTACAATGAGCAGTTCTTC. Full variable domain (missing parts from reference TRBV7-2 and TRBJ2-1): GAGVSQSPSNKVTEKGKDVELRCDPISGHTALYWYRQSLGQGLEFLIYFQGNSAPDKSGLPSDRFSAERTGGSVSTLTIQRTQQEDSAVYLCASSLDRRQGSYNEQFFGPGTRLTVL.

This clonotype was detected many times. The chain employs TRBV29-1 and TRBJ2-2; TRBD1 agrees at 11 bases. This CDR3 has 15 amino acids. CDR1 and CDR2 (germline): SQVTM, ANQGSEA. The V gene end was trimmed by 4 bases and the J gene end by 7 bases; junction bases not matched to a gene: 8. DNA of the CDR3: TGCAGCGTTGTTGGGGACAGGGGGTTCAGCGGGGAGCTGTTTTTT. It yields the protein CSVVGDRGFSGELFF.

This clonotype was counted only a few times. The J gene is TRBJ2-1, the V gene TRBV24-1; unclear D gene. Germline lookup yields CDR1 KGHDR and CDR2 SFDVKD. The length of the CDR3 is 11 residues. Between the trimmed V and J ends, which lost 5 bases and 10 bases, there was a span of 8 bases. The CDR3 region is CATSGWAEQFF. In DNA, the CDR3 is TGTGCCACCAGTGGTTGGGCGGAGCAGTTCTTC.